This TCR beta chain emerged from a study of human T cells and chemical hapten exposure. General study findings and limits: Among TCRs, those above 1 in 1000 frequency were unaffected by DPC sensitization. Expanded TCRs produced significantly more large CDR3 similarity clusters than controls did.

Time point: patch test 3, about 24 weeks after DPC sensitization. Specified treatment: therapeutic diphenylcyclopropenone sensitization with weekly scalp DPC. A word on this clonotype: Its antigen is not identified.

The library gave individual cDNA molecules unique molecular identifiers. Via MiXCR, TCRdb re-called the RACE reads, giving one row per CDR3 protein. Here the sample spans roughly 100,000 distinct CDR3 sequences, less than 35% being singletons. The V gene's germline CDR1 is SGHDN and CDR2 FVKESK. The CDR3 consists of 15 residues. The V and J ends lost 4 bases and 2 bases, in that order; junction bases with no gene match: 6. The sample here was whole blood, taken in connection with sensitization to the hapten diphenylcyclopropenone (DPC). This chain joins TRBV14 and TRBJ2-3, with 7 bases that match TRBD2. This TCR was recovered from a man aged 40-55 years with alopecia areata. Some clones in this sample may be carry-over from other donors' samples. The CDR3 is CASSRLAANTDTQYF. The CDR3 DNA follows: TGTGCCAGCAGCCGTCTAGCGGCTAACACAGATACGCAGTATTTT.